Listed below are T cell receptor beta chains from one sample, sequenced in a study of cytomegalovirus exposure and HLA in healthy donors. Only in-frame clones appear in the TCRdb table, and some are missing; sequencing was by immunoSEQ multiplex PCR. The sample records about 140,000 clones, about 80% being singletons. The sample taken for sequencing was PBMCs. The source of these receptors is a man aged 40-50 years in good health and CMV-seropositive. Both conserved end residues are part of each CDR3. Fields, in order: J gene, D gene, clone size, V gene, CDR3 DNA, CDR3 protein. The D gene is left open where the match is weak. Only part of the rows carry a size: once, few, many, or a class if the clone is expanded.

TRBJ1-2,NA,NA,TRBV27,TGTGCCAGCAGTGTTGGGAAGGGAGGAAGGGGTGGCTACACCTTC,CASSVGKGGRGGYTF
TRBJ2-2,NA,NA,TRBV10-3,TGTGCCATCAGTCGAACGCAGGGAACCGGGGAGCTGTTTTTT,CAISRTQGTGELFF
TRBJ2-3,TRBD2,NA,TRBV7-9,TGTGCCAGCAGCGCCCTAGCGGGGGGGCTCACAGATACGCAGTATTTT,CASSALAGGLTDTQYF
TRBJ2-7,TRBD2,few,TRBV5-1,TGCGCCAGCAGCTTACTAGCGGGAGGGCTCGAGCAGTACTTC,CASSLLAGGLEQYF
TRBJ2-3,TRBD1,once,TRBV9,TGTGCCAGCAGCGTAGCTAACGACAGGGGGTTCGCTGGCTGGAGCACAGATACGCAGTATTTT,CASSVANDRGFAGWSTDTQYF
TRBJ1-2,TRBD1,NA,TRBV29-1,TGCAGCGTTGATGAAGGGACAGGGGGGGACTATGGCTACACCTTC,CSVDEGTGGDYGYTF
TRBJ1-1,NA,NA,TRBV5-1,TGCGCCAGCAGCCTACAGGGTCGGGACACTGAAGCTTTCTTT,CASSLQGRDTEAFF
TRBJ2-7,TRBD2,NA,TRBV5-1,TGCGCCAGCAGCTCCGGGACTAGCGGGCTCTTTTACGAGCAGTACTTC,CASSSGTSGLFYEQYF
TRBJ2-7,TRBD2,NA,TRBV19,TGTGCCAGTAGTATAGAGGGGAGGGGCGAGCAGTACTTC,CASSIEGRGEQYF
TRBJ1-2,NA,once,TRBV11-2,TGTGCCAGCGCTGCCTTGGGACAAAACTATGGCTACACCTTC,CASAALGQNYGYTF
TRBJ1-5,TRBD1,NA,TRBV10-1,TGCGCCAGCAGCGACAGGGGGCGAGGTTATCAGCCCCAGCATTTT,CASSDRGRGYQPQHF
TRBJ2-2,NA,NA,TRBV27,TGTGCCAGCCTAAGGAAACCGGGACACGTCACCGGGGAGCTGTTTTTT,CASLRKPGHVTGELFF
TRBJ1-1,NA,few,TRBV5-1,TGCGCCAGCAGGGAGCCGGGGATGGACACTGAAGCTTTCTTT,CASREPGMDTEAFF
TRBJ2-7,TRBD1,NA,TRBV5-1,TGCGCCAGCAGATCCGGGACAGGGGGCTACGAGCAGTACTTC,CASRSGTGGYEQYF
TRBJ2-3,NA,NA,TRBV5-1,TGCGCCAGCAGCTTGGCCCGACGTGAGGAAGATACGCAGTATTTT,CASSLARREEDTQYF
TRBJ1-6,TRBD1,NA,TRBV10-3,TGTGCCATCACAGGCCAGGCAGGGGGTTCACCCCTCCACTTT,CAITGQAGGSPLHF
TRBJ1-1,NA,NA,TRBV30,TGTGCCTGGATAGGCACGTCATTCGCGGACACTGAAGCTTTCTTT,CAWIGTSFADTEAFF
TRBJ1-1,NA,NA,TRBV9,TGTGCCAGCAGCCGAGGGAGGGCTCGAGACACTGAAGCTTTCTTT,CASSRGRARDTEAFF
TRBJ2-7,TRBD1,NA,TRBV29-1,TGCAGCACCCGACAGGGGATCAACGAGCAGTACTTC,CSTRQGINEQYF
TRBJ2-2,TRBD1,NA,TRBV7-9,TGTGCCAGCAGCGACCGGGACAGCCCAACGGGCACCGGGGAGCTGTTTTTT,CASSDRDSPTGTGELFF
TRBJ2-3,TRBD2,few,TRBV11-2,TGTGCCAGCAGCCGGACTAGCGGGGGGTCCCATGGTCTTACGCAGTATTTT,CASSRTSGGSHGLTQYF
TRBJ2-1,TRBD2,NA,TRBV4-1,TGCGCCAGCAGGGGAGGGCTAGCGGGAGGGGGTCCCAATGAGCAGTTCTTC,CASRGGLAGGGPNEQFF